This T cell receptor (beta chain) stems from a study of blood T cell repertoires in COVID-19. The CDR3 has 17 residues. Germline assignment: CDR1 SGHTS and CDR2 YDEGEE. With 0 bases clipped from V and 5 bases from J, the junction kept 13 bases outside the gene matches. This table comes from immunoSEQ multiplex PCR, and its TCRdb copy is limited to in-frame clones, with some not included. The sample lists hundreds of thousands of clones; 87% were seen once. Specimen: peripheral blood. The chain links TRBV5-8 to TRBJ1-1; 7 bases fit TRBD1. The clonotype originates from a woman aged 18-35 years who had recovered from COVID-19. CDR3 bases: TGTGCCAGCAGCTTGGGCCCATCAAGGGGGCTGCGGACTGAAGCTTTCTTT. Protein product: CASSLGPSRGLRTEAFF.